The clone carrying this T cell receptor (beta chain) was observed once. The antigen is not known. At one end, the junction sequence differs from germline, possibly due to a read error. Germline V gives CDR1 SEHNR, CDR2 FQNEAQ (reference sequence). This CDR3 has 14 residues. Sequencing was done on patients that had shown CD8+CD57+ cell expansion by flow cytometry. The patients, all of them, had severe acquired aplastic anemia. Receipt of therapy had not occurred in any patient by the time of blood sampling. TCR beta VDJ combinations and CDR3 sequences were profiled from genomic DNA. TCRdb itself ran the reads through MiXCR, one entry per CDR3 protein. Seen here are 270,000 or so distinct CDR3 sequences, approximately 79% observed once, and the top ten hold 40% to 50%. This sample was taken from a study of CD8+CD57+ T cells in acquired aplastic anemia. The study's findings and limits: Patients and controls turned out to have around 29 CD8+ CDR3 sequences in common. Significant differences in CD8+ Simpson's diversity were not observed between patients and controls.

Sequenced material: sorted CD4+, CD8+, or CD8+CD57+ T cells (not recorded which) from PBMCs. This clonotype originated in a human donor with aplastic anemia. The J gene is TRBJ2-5, the V gene TRBV7-9; D is possibly TRBD1 or TRBD2 (5 bases each). The CDR3 coding sequence is TGTGCCAGCAGCTGGGGCACAAGCGAGGGGACCGAGTACTTC. Translating gives CASSWGTSEGTEYF.